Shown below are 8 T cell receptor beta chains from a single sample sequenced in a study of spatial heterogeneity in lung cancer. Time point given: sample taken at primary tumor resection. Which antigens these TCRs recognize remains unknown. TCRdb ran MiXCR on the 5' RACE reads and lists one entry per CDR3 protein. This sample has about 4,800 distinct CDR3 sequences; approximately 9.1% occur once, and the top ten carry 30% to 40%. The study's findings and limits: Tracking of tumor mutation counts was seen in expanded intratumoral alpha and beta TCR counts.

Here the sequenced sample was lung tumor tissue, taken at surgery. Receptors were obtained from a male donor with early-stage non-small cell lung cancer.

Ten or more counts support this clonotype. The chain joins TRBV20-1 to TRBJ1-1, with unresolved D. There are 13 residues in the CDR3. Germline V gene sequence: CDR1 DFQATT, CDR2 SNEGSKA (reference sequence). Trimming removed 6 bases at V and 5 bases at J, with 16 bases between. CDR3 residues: CSALGRGRTEAFF. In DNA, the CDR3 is TGCAGTGCCCTGGGCCGGGGTCGAACTGAAGCTTTCTTT.

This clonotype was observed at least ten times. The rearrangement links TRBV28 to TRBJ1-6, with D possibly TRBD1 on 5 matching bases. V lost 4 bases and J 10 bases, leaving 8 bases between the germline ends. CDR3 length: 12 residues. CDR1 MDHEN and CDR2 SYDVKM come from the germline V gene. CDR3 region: CASSWGGSPLHF. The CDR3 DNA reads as TGTGCCAGCAGTTGGGGGGGGTCACCCCTCCACTTT.

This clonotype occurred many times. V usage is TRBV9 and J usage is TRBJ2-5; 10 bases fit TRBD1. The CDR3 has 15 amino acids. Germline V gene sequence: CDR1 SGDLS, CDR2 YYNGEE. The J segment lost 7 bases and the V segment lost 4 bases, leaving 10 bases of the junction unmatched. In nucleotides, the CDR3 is TGTGCCAGCAGCCTAGGGACAGGGGTAGGAGGGACCCAGTACTTC. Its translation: CASSLGTGVGGTQYF.

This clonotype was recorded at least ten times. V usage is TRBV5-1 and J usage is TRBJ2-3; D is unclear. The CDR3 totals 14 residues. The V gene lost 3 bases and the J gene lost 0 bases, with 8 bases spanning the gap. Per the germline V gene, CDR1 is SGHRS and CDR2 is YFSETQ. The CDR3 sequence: CASSSVTSTDTQYF. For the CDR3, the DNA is TGCGCCAGCAGCTCCGTTACTAGCACAGATACGCAGTATTTT.

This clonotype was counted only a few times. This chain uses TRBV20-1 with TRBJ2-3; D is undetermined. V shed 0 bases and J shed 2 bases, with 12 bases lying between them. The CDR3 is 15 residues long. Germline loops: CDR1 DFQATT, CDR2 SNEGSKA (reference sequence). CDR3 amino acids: CSARERKGITDTQYF. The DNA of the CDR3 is TGCAGTGCTAGAGAGAGAAAAGGGATCACAGATACGCAGTATTTT.

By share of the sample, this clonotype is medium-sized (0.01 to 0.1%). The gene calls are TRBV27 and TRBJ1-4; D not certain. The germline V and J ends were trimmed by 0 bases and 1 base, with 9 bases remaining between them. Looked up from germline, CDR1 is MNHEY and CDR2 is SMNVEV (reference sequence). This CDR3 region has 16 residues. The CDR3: CASSLSGMGTNEKLFF. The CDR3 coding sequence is TGTGCCAGCAGTTTATCAGGAATGGGAACTAATGAAAAACTGTTTTTT.

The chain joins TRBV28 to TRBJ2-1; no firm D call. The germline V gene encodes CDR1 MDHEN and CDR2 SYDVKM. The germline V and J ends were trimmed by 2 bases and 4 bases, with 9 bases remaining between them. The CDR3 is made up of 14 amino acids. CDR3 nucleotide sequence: TGTGCCAGCAGTTTACCAGGACCATACAATGAGCAGTTCTTC. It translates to CASSLPGPYNEQFF.

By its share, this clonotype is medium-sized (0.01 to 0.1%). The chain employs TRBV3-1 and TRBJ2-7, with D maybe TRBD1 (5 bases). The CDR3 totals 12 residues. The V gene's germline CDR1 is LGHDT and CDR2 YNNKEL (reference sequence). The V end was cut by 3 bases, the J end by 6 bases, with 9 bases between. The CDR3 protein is CASSQAGIEQYF. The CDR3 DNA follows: TGTGCCAGCAGCCAGGCAGGGATCGAGCAGTACTTC.